The subject of this entry is one T cell receptor (beta chain). Its target is unknown. A single record per CDR3 protein comes from TCRdb applying MiXCR to the 5' RACE reads. The sample contains under 110,000 distinct CDR3 sequences, over 15% of which appear only once. This entry belongs to a study of T-cell memory formation after mild COVID-19. Turning to the study itself: Largely donor-specific sequence clusters came from a couple of donors.

V was clipped by 7 bases and J by 4 bases; unmatched bases: 8. Germline assignment: CDR1 SNHLY and CDR2 FYNNEI. This CDR3 comprises 14 residues. General study findings and limits: Of the contracting clones, CD4+ ones lay mainly in CM and EM, and CD8+ ones in EMRA.

The receptor's source is an adult woman who had mild COVID-19 (a few samples of this study predate the infection). Cell type and time point are not known. V gene TRBV2 combines with J gene TRBJ1-1; 8 positions match TRBD1. The specimen sequenced was PBMCs or a T cell subset sorted from them (not recorded which). CDR3 in amino acids: CASTPGGGGTEAFF. The CDR3 DNA reads TGTGCCAGCACCCCAGGGGGCGGGGGCACTGAAGCTTTCTTT.